This entry lists 21 T cell receptor beta chains sequenced from one sample in a study of response to subunit inactivated influenza vaccine. TCRdb re-called the RT-PCR reads with MiXCR, one entry per CDR3 protein. The sample has around 520,000 distinct CDR3 sequences; approximately 10% are singletons. The sequences come from PBMCs from blood, collected on the day of vaccination. The source of these receptors is a man aged 45-65 years who received an inactivated influenza vaccine.

V and J are TRBV29-1 and TRBJ1-1; TRBD1 agrees at 7 bases. This CDR3 spans 14 amino acids. V trimming: 0 bases; J trimming: 5 bases; junction bases outside the gene matches: 6. Germline loops: CDR1 SQVTM, CDR2 ANQGSEA. DNA of the CDR3: TGCAGCGTTGAAGAAGAGACAGGGTGGACTGAAGCTTTCTTT. Translating gives CSVEEETGWTEAFF. The variable domain in full, with the rest retrieved from reference TRBV29-1 and TRBJ1-1, is SAVISQKPSRDICQRGTSLTIQCQVDSQVTMMFWYRQQPGQSLTLIATANQGSEATYESGFVIDKFPISRPNLTFSTLTVSNMSPEDSSIYLCSVEEETGWTEAFFGQGTRLTVV.

The chain recombines TRBV20-1 with TRBJ2-7; 9 nucleotides agree with TRBD2. Unmatched junction bases numbered 5, after V lost 2 bases and J lost 0 bases. This CDR3 has 15 residues. The germline V gene encodes CDR1 DFQATT and CDR2 SNEGSKA (reference sequence). In nucleotides, the CDR3 is TGCAGTGCTAGACCCGGACTAGCGAACTCCTACGAGCAGTACTTC. Translating it yields CSARPGLANSYEQYF.

At least ten counts were recorded for this clonotype. The chain has TRBV5-1 and TRBJ1-3; D might be TRBD1 (6 bases). The CDR3 has 15 amino acids. The germline V gene has CDR1 SGHRS and CDR2 YFSETQ. Trimming removed 5 bases at V and 1 base at J, with 13 bases between. The CDR3 DNA follows: TGCGCCAGCAGGACAGGCCGAGGGTCTGGAAACACCATATATTTT. It encodes CASRTGRGSGNTIYF.

The rearrangement uses TRBV20-1 and TRBJ1-1, with D perhaps matching TRBD1 (6 bases). Looked up from germline, CDR1 is DFQATT and CDR2 is SNEGSKA (reference sequence). The V and J ends lost 6 bases and 3 bases respectively, with 14 bases between them. This CDR3 spans 13 amino acids. The DNA of the CDR3 is TGCAGTGCCATTACCTACAGGGACACTGAAGCTTTCTTT. Translation gives CSAITYRDTEAFF.

In this sample, this clonotype turned up a few times. The chain couples TRBV27 to TRBJ1-5, with D perhaps matching TRBD1 (6 bases). Germline assignment: CDR1 MNHEY and CDR2 SMNVEV (reference sequence). Trimming removed 1 base at V and 7 bases at J, with 14 bases between. This CDR3 has 15 residues. The CDR3 sequence: CASSLLGGSGQPQHF. The CDR3 coding sequence is TGTGCCAGCAGTTTATTGGGGGGCTCGGGGCAGCCCCAGCATTTT.

CDR3 amino acids: CASSPPSPQSPGELFF. The CDR3 region has the DNA TGTGCCAGCTCACCACCGTCTCCGCAGTCCCCCGGGGAGCTGTTTTTT. This chain joins TRBV18 and TRBJ2-2; no firm D call. Trimming removed 0 bases from V and 6 bases from J, with 14 bases in between. The CDR3 has 16 amino acids. The V gene's germline CDR1 is KGHSH and CDR2 LQKENI.

This clonotype was seen a few times. This chain links TRBV7-2 with TRBJ2-7, with 7 nucleotides matching TRBD2. The length of the CDR3 is 14 residues. CDR1 is SGHTA, CDR2 FQGNSA, per germline. With V trimmed by 2 bases and J by 2 bases, 3 bases remained unmatched. In DNA, the CDR3 is TGTGCCAGCAGCTTATTGGGGGGGACCTACGAGCAGTACTTC. The encoded protein is CASSLLGGTYEQYF.

The rearrangement uses TRBV5-6 and TRBJ2-1; D perhaps matches TRBD2 (6 bases). CDR1 is SGHDT and CDR2 is YYEEEE in the germline V gene. The length of the CDR3 is 16 residues. Trimming pared 0 bases from V and 2 bases from J, leaving 12 bases between. In nucleotides, the CDR3 is TGTGCCAGCAGCTTGGTTTCCCGACTAGCCTACAATGAGCAGTTCTTC. It is translated as CASSLVSRLAYNEQFF.

V usage is TRBV3-1 and J usage is TRBJ2-7; 9 bases line up with TRBD1. The CDR3 runs to 13 residues. Trimming removed 6 bases from V and 7 bases from J; junction bases left unmatched: 7. Germline-derived CDR1 and CDR2 are LGHDT and YNNKEL (reference sequence). Here the CDR3 DNA reads TGTGCCAGCAGAACAGGGGGCGCGAAAGAGCAGTACTTC. Translation gives CASRTGGAKEQYF.

This clonotype was found a few times. A much larger clone differs from this one at a single base, so this may be a read error. The genes are TRBV29-1 and TRBJ2-2; 7 positions match TRBD1. Germline CDR1 SQVTM, CDR2 ANQGSEA. With 4 bases clipped from V and 7 bases from J, the junction kept 3 bases outside the gene matches. The CDR3 runs to 12 residues. The CDR3 here is CSVVQGNGELFF. CDR3 sequence (DNA): TGCAGCGTTGTACAGGGGAACGGGGAGCTGTTTTTT.

In its sample, this clonotype was seen a few times. V usage is TRBV6-2 or TRBV6-3 and J usage is TRBJ2-1; D is unresolved. V shed 7 bases and J shed 11 bases, with 21 bases lying between them. CDR1 and CDR2 from the germline V gene are MNHEY and SVGEGT. The CDR3 has 14 amino acids. This chain's CDR3 is CASINPTSVSKQFF. CDR3 DNA: TGTGCCAGCATTAATCCGACGTCTGTGAGTAAGCAGTTCTTC.

The sample holds a few counts of this clonotype. The chain has TRBV19 and TRBJ1-5; D gene unclear. Germline V CDR1 and CDR2: LNHDA, SQIVND (reference sequence). The CDR3 contains 15 residues. The ends were cut back, 3 bases at V and 3 bases at J, with 12 bases in the middle. DNA of the CDR3: TGTGCCAGTAGTATCCAGTACGAGGACAATCAGCCCCAGCATTTT. This sequence encodes CASSIQYEDNQPQHF.

This clonotype was seen repeatedly, ten times or more. V usage is TRBV19 and J usage is TRBJ1-3; D may be TRBD1 (6 bases). The germline V gene encodes CDR1 LNHDA and CDR2 SQIVND (reference sequence). The CDR3 has 14 amino acids. Between the trimmed V and J ends, which lost 3 bases and 2 bases, there was a span of 8 bases. The CDR3 DNA reads as TGTGCCAGTAGTATCGGGGGCACTGGAAACACCATATATTTT. Translated, it gives CASSIGGTGNTIYF.

There are a few counts of this clonotype. The chain joins TRBV7-2 to TRBJ2-7, with D uncertain. Germline V gene sequence: CDR1 SGHTA, CDR2 FQGNSA. The V end lost 2 bases, the J end lost 1 base, and 12 bases lay between the germline ends. The CDR3 extends over 15 amino acids. CDR3 region: CASSLYEVSSYEQYF. The CDR3 bases are TGTGCCAGCAGCTTATACGAGGTCTCGTCCTACGAGCAGTACTTC.

The V call is TRBV7-9, the J call TRBJ1-3; D gene unclear. With 3 bases removed from V and 0 bases from J, the gap between germline ends came to 15 bases. CDR1 is SEHNR and CDR2 is FQNEAQ in the germline V gene (reference sequence). This CDR3 has 17 residues. CDR3 sequence reads: CASSFDRYGRSGNTIYF. The CDR3 bases are TGTGCCAGCAGCTTTGATCGTTACGGACGCTCTGGAAACACCATATATTTT.

CDR3 residues: CATGTGSSYNEQFF. The CDR3 DNA sequence: TGTGCCACGGGGACAGGAAGCTCCTACAATGAGCAGTTCTTC. The chain couples TRBV10-3 to TRBJ2-1, with TRBD1 matching over 8 bases. With 10 bases clipped from V and 0 bases from J, the junction kept 5 bases outside the gene matches. Germline assignment: CDR1 ENHRY and CDR2 SYGVKD. The CDR3 is 14 residues long.

The rearrangement joins TRBV11-2 to TRBJ2-2, with D possibly matching TRBD2 (5 bases). Germline loops: CDR1 SGHAT, CDR2 FQNNGV. Trimming stripped 2 bases from V and 6 bases from J, with 19 bases between. This CDR3 comprises 17 residues. The CDR3 DNA reads as TGTGCCAGCAGCTTAAGGGAACTAGTAGTAGAGTCCGGGGAGCTGTTTTTT. It translates to CASSLRELVVESGELFF.

The chain is built from TRBV9 and TRBJ2-3; D is unresolved. Trimming took off 6 bases at V and 2 bases at J, with 13 bases between the two ends. From germline, CDR1 is SGDLS and CDR2 YYNGEE. The CDR3 length is 14 residues. The CDR3 reads CASNPRPDTDTQYF. CDR3 in DNA: TGTGCCAGCAACCCTCGCCCGGACACAGATACGCAGTATTTT.

The chain employs TRBV25-1 and TRBJ1-2, with 8 bases lining up with TRBD1. Unmatched junction bases numbered 5, after V lost 2 bases and J lost 6 bases. Germline V CDR1 and CDR2: MGHDK, SYGVNS. The CDR3 extends over 14 amino acids. CDR3 loop: CASSEGTGNHGYTF. CDR3 in DNA: TGTGCCAGCAGTGAAGGGACAGGAAATCATGGCTACACCTTC.

A few counts support this clonotype. The chain joins TRBV20-1 to TRBJ2-3; D gene unclear. The CDR3 sequence is 13 residues long. Germline assignment: CDR1 DFQATT and CDR2 SNEGSKA (reference sequence). V lost 0 bases, J lost 6 bases, and 10 bases lay in between. The CDR3 sequence: CSARDPGRDTQYF. The CDR3, as DNA: TGCAGTGCTAGAGATCCGGGCCGGGATACGCAGTATTTT.

This clonotype came up many times. The CDR3: CASSLVVSGASVEGGELFF. CDR3 bases: TGTGCCAGCAGCTTAGTAGTTAGCGGGGCCTCCGTTGAAGGCGGGGAGCTGTTTTTT. V usage is TRBV7-6 and J usage is TRBJ2-2; 8 bases line up with TRBD2. Germline CDR1 reads SGHVS; CDR2 reads FNYEAQ. The CDR3 contains 19 residues. The ends lost 1 base at V and 7 bases at J; junction bases unmatched: 17.